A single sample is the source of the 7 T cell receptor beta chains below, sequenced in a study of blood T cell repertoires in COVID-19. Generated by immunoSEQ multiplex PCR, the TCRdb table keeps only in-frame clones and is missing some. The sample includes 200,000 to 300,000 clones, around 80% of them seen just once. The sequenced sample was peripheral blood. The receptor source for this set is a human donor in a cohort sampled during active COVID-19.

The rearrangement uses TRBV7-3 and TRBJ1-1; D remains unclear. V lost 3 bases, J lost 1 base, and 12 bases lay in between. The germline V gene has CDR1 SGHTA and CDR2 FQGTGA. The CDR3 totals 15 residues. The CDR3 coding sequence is TGTGCCAGCAGCTTTTGGTCGAGACAGAACACTGAAGCTTTCTTT. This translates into CASSFWSRQNTEAFF.

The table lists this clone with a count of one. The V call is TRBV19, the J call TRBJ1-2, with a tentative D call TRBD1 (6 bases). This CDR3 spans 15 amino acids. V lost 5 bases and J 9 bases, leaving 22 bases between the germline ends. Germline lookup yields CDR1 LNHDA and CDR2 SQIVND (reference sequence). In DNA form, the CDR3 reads TGTGCCAGTAGTTCGACTGGGGGCAGTACCTCTAGCTACACCTTC. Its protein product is CASSSTGGSTSSYTF.

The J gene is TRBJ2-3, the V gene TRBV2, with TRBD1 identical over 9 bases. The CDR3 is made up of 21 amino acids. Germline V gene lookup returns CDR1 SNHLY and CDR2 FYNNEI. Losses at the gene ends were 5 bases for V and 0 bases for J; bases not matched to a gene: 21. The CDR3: CASSPTGGRLVVGTSTDTQYF. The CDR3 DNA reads TGTGCCAGCAGTCCGACAGGGGGGCGACTAGTAGTGGGGACTAGCACAGATACGCAGTATTTT.

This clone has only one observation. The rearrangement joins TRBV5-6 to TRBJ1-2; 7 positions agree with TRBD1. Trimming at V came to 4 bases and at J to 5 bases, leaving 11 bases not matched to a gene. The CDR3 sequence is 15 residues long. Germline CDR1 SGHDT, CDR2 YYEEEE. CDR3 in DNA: TGTGCCAGCAGCCCGCGCACGGACAGGCTATATGGCTACACCTTC. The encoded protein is CASSPRTDRLYGYTF.

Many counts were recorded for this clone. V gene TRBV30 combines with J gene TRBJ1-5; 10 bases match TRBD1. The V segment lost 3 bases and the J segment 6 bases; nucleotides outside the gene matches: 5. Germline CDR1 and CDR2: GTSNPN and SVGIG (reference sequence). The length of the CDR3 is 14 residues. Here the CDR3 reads CAWSHGQGGQPQHF. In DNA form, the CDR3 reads TGTGCCTGGAGCCATGGACAGGGGGGTCAGCCCCAGCATTTT.

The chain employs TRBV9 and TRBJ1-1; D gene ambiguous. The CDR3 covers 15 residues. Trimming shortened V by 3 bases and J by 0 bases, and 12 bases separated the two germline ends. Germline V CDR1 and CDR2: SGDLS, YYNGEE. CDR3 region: CASSAGGGLNTEAFF. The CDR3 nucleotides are TGTGCCAGCAGCGCCGGTGGAGGGTTGAACACTGAAGCTTTCTTT.

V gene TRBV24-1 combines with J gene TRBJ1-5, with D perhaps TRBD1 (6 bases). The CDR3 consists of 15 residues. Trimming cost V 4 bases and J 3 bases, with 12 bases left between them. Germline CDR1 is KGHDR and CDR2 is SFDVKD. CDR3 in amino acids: CATSENRVYNQPQHF. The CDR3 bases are TGTGCCACCAGTGAGAACAGGGTCTACAATCAGCCCCAGCATTTT.